Listed below are T cell receptor beta chains from one sample, sequenced in a study of shared clonotypes between healthy human individuals. Clones were read by immunoSEQ multiplex PCR, and TCRdb kept only the in-frame ones, dropping some. The table shows around 600,000 clones, with roughly 98% occurring only once. Sequencing was performed on naive CD8+ T cells sorted from blood. Receptors originate from a man aged 25 to 40 in good health. CDR3s include the opening cysteine and the closing phenylalanine or tryptophan. The order of the fields is V gene, D gene, clone size, CDR3 length, J gene, CDR3 DNA, CDR3 protein. The D gene is left open where the match is weak. The size entry is marked missing in some rows and otherwise reads once, few, many or a size class.

v_gene: TRBV5-4
d_gene: .
abundance: .
len: 13
j_gene: TRBJ2-1
CDR3nt: TGTGCCAGCAGCTCGCGCGGGATATATGAGCAGTTCTTC
CDR3aa: CASSSRGIYEQFF

v_gene: TRBV7-2
d_gene: TRBD2
abundance: .
len: 16
j_gene: TRBJ2-1
CDR3nt: TGTGCCAGCAGCTTAGGGCTAGCGGTACCCTACAATGAGCAGTTCTTC
CDR3aa: CASSLGLAVPYNEQFF

v_gene: TRBV6-1
d_gene: .
abundance: .
len: 15
j_gene: TRBJ2-1
CDR3nt: TGTGCCAGCAGTGAAGAACTAGTCTCCTACAATGAGCAGTTCTTC
CDR3aa: CASSEELVSYNEQFF

v_gene: TRBV18
d_gene: .
abundance: .
len: 18
j_gene: TRBJ1-5
CDR3nt: TGTGCCAGCTCACCACTGGCGGGTGACGGGATCGTCAATCAGCCCCAGCATTTT
CDR3aa: CASSPLAGDGIVNQPQHF

v_gene: TRBV15
d_gene: .
abundance: .
len: 17
j_gene: TRBJ2-3
CDR3nt: TGTGCCACCAGCAGACTAAGGGACACCCCACATCCAGATACGCAGTATTTT
CDR3aa: CATSRLRDTPHPDTQYF

v_gene: TRBV11-2
d_gene: .
abundance: .
len: 12
j_gene: TRBJ2-1
CDR3nt: TGTGCCAGCAGGCCATACTACAATGAGCAGTTCTTC
CDR3aa: CASRPYYNEQFF

v_gene: TRBV7-9
d_gene: .
abundance: .
len: 16
j_gene: TRBJ1-4
CDR3nt: TGTGCCAGTAGCCCCCCCCGGGGTCACCCATTTGACCAACTGTTTTTT
CDR3aa: CASSPPRGHPFDQLFF

v_gene: TRBV9
d_gene: .
abundance: .
len: 14
j_gene: TRBJ2-7
CDR3nt: TGTGCCAGCAGCGGTGACAGGAGCTCCTACGAGCAGTACTTC
CDR3aa: CASSGDRSSYEQYF

v_gene: TRBV4-1
d_gene: TRBD1
abundance: .
len: 15
j_gene: TRBJ2-7
CDR3nt: TGCGCCAGCAGCCAAGGGACAGGGATGCACTACGAGCAGTACTTC
CDR3aa: CASSQGTGMHYEQYF

v_gene: TRBV29-1
d_gene: .
abundance: .
len: 12
j_gene: TRBJ2-7
CDR3nt: TGCAGCGTTGAGGGGGACTCCTACGAGCAGTACTTC
CDR3aa: CSVEGDSYEQYF

v_gene: TRBV2
d_gene: TRBD1
abundance: .
len: 15
j_gene: TRBJ2-7
CDR3nt: TGTGCCAGCAGACCTGGGACAGGGGGCTCCTACGAGCAGTACTTC
CDR3aa: CASRPGTGGSYEQYF

v_gene: TRBV29-1
d_gene: TRBD1
abundance: once
len: 13
j_gene: TRBJ2-7
CDR3nt: TGCAGCGTTGAAACAGGGGTCCCCTACGAGCAGTACTTC
CDR3aa: CSVETGVPYEQYF

v_gene: TRBV9
d_gene: .
abundance: .
len: 12
j_gene: TRBJ1-2
CDR3nt: TGTGCCAGCAGCGTAGTAAACTATGGCTACACCTTC
CDR3aa: CASSVVNYGYTF

v_gene: TRBV13
d_gene: .
abundance: .
len: 14
j_gene: TRBJ2-7
CDR3nt: TGTGCCAGCAGCATCCCCGACGGAGCTGTTGGGCAGTACTTC
CDR3aa: CASSIPDGAVGQYF

v_gene: TRBV6-5
d_gene: .
abundance: .
len: 14
j_gene: TRBJ2-7
CDR3nt: TGTGCCAGCAGTTACTCGGACAACTCCTACGAGCAGTACTTC
CDR3aa: CASSYSDNSYEQYF

v_gene: TRBV10-3
d_gene: .
abundance: .
len: 15
j_gene: TRBJ1-2
CDR3nt: TGTGCCATCAGTGGGCGGACAGTGAGTAACTATGGCTACACCTTC
CDR3aa: CAISGRTVSNYGYTF

v_gene: TRBV5-1
d_gene: TRBD2
abundance: .
len: 15
j_gene: TRBJ2-7
CDR3nt: TGCGCCAGCAGGCCACCGGGACTAGCGGATTACGAGCAGTACTTC
CDR3aa: CASRPPGLADYEQYF

v_gene: TRBV29-1
d_gene: .
abundance: .
len: 12
j_gene: TRBJ1-2
CDR3nt: TGCAGCGTTCATTGGGGAGAATATGGCTACACCTTC
CDR3aa: CSVHWGEYGYTF

v_gene: TRBV11-2
d_gene: TRBD2
abundance: .
len: 18
j_gene: TRBJ2-2
CDR3nt: TGTGCCAGCAGCCCCTCCCCGGGGGGCGGGAGGGTCACCGGGGAGCTGTTTTTT
CDR3aa: CASSPSPGGGRVTGELFF

v_gene: TRBV28
d_gene: .
abundance: .
len: 13
j_gene: TRBJ2-7
CDR3nt: TGTGCCACCTCAAGACTACGGACCTACGAGCAGTACTTC
CDR3aa: CATSRLRTYEQYF

v_gene: TRBV11-2
d_gene: .
abundance: .
len: 17
j_gene: TRBJ2-6
CDR3nt: TGTGCCAGCAGCTTAAGGTTAACGCCATCTGGGGCCAACGTCCTGACTTTC
CDR3aa: CASSLRLTPSGANVLTF

v_gene: TRBV27
d_gene: .
abundance: once
len: 13
j_gene: TRBJ2-2
CDR3nt: TGTGCCAGCAGTCCCATGACTCCCGGGGAGCTGTTTTTT
CDR3aa: CASSPMTPGELFF

v_gene: TRBV9
d_gene: TRBD2
abundance: .
len: 16
j_gene: TRBJ2-7
CDR3nt: TGTGCCAGCAGCGAATCCCCGACTAGCGGGACCTACGAGCAGTACTTC
CDR3aa: CASSESPTSGTYEQYF

v_gene: TRBV7-9
d_gene: .
abundance: .
len: 16
j_gene: TRBJ2-1
CDR3nt: TGTGCCAGCAGCTTTTTCATGGAAGGCTCCTACAATGAGCAGTTCTTC
CDR3aa: CASSFFMEGSYNEQFF

v_gene: TRBV6-5
d_gene: TRBD1
abundance: .
len: 16
j_gene: TRBJ1-2
CDR3nt: TGTGCCAGCAGTTACTCCCGGGACAGGCCTAACTATGGCTACACCTTC
CDR3aa: CASSYSRDRPNYGYTF

v_gene: TRBV27
d_gene: TRBD2
abundance: .
len: 16
j_gene: TRBJ2-3
CDR3nt: TGTGCCAGCAGTTTGTTAGGGACTAGATCAACAGATACGCAGTATTTT
CDR3aa: CASSLLGTRSTDTQYF

v_gene: TRBV10-3
d_gene: TRBD1
abundance: once
len: 15
j_gene: TRBJ2-2
CDR3nt: TGTGCCACACTCTCGACAGGGCCGAACACCGGGGAGCTGTTTTTT
CDR3aa: CATLSTGPNTGELFF

v_gene: TRBV5-5
d_gene: TRBD2
abundance: .
len: 18
j_gene: TRBJ2-1
CDR3nt: TGTGCCAGCAGCCTCTGGACTAGCGGAGTTAATCCCTACAATGAGCAGTTCTTC
CDR3aa: CASSLWTSGVNPYNEQFF

v_gene: TRBV10-2
d_gene: .
abundance: .
len: 13
j_gene: TRBJ2-1
CDR3nt: TGCGCCAGCACATCAGGGGTTAGAAATGAGCAGTTCTTC
CDR3aa: CASTSGVRNEQFF

v_gene: TRBV18
d_gene: .
abundance: .
len: 15
j_gene: TRBJ1-2
CDR3nt: TGTGCCAGCTCACCACCTCTGGAAGCTAACTATGGCTACACCTTC
CDR3aa: CASSPPLEANYGYTF

v_gene: TRBV9
d_gene: .
abundance: .
len: 13
j_gene: TRBJ2-7
CDR3nt: TGTGCCAGCAGCGACGGGAGCCCCTACGAGCAGTACTTC
CDR3aa: CASSDGSPYEQYF

v_gene: TRBV6-9
d_gene: TRBD1
abundance: .
len: 16
j_gene: TRBJ1-1
CDR3nt: TGTGCCAGCGTATTTGTCCGGGACAGGGTGAACACTGAAGCTTTCTTT
CDR3aa: CASVFVRDRVNTEAFF

v_gene: TRBV7-2
d_gene: .
abundance: .
len: 16
j_gene: TRBJ2-2
CDR3nt: TGTGCCAGCAGCTTAATGCGGATCAAGAACACCGGGGAGCTGTTTTTT
CDR3aa: CASSLMRIKNTGELFF

v_gene: TRBV15
d_gene: .
abundance: once
len: 16
j_gene: TRBJ1-5
CDR3nt: TGTGCCACCAGCAGAGATTTTGGTCTAGGGGACCAGCCCCAGCATTTT
CDR3aa: CATSRDFGLGDQPQHF

v_gene: TRBV6-5
d_gene: .
abundance: .
len: 16
j_gene: TRBJ1-3
CDR3nt: TGTGCCAGCAGTTACTCGGCAGGGTCCTCTGGAAACACCATATATTTT
CDR3aa: CASSYSAGSSGNTIYF

v_gene: TRBV5-1
d_gene: .
abundance: .
len: 13
j_gene: TRBJ2-1
CDR3nt: TGCGCCAGCAGTGGCGGGATCTACAATGAGCAGTTCTTC
CDR3aa: CASSGGIYNEQFF

v_gene: TRBV18
d_gene: TRBD1
abundance: .
len: 17
j_gene: TRBJ1-5
CDR3nt: TGTGCCAGCTCACCAGGGACAGGGGATAAAGGCAATCAGCCCCAGCATTTT
CDR3aa: CASSPGTGDKGNQPQHF

v_gene: TRBV30
d_gene: .
abundance: .
len: 14
j_gene: TRBJ2-2
CDR3nt: TGTGCCTGGATCGCACAAGCGAACACCGGGGAGCTGTTTTTT
CDR3aa: CAWIAQANTGELFF

v_gene: TRBV7-9
d_gene: .
abundance: .
len: 13
j_gene: TRBJ1-2
CDR3nt: TGTGCCAGCAGCTTACTGGCCCCGGGAGGCTACACCTTC
CDR3aa: CASSLLAPGGYTF

v_gene: TRBV7-9
d_gene: TRBD1
abundance: once
len: 15
j_gene: TRBJ2-7
CDR3nt: TGTGCCAGCAGCTCCCCGGACAGGTCAAGGTACGAGCAGTACTTC
CDR3aa: CASSSPDRSRYEQYF

v_gene: TRBV10-3
d_gene: .
abundance: .
len: 14
j_gene: TRBJ1-5
CDR3nt: TGTGCCATCAGTGAGGGGGGATATAATCAGCCCCAGCATTTT
CDR3aa: CAISEGGYNQPQHF

v_gene: TRBV7-9
d_gene: .
abundance: .
len: 15
j_gene: TRBJ1-5
CDR3nt: TGTGCCAGCAGCAGAAGTGGGCAGGGGAATCAGCCCCAGCATTTT
CDR3aa: CASSRSGQGNQPQHF

v_gene: TRBV12-1
d_gene: .
abundance: .
len: 15
j_gene: TRBJ2-2
CDR3nt: TGTGCCAGCAGTAACGGGAGGCCCAACACCGGGGAGCTGTTTTTT
CDR3aa: CASSNGRPNTGELFF

v_gene: TRBV6-5
d_gene: .
abundance: .
len: 13
j_gene: TRBJ1-4
CDR3nt: TGTGCCAGCAGTTACCAAGCTAATGAAAAACTGTTTTTT
CDR3aa: CASSYQANEKLFF

v_gene: TRBV4-1
d_gene: .
abundance: .
len: 17
j_gene: TRBJ1-1
CDR3nt: TGCGCCAGCAGCCAAGACCAGATAGGGACGAGGAACACTGAAGCTTTCTTT
CDR3aa: CASSQDQIGTRNTEAFF

v_gene: TRBV7-3
d_gene: .
abundance: once
len: 12
j_gene: TRBJ2-3
CDR3nt: TGTGCCAGCAGCTTAGACTCAGATACGCAGTATTTT
CDR3aa: CASSLDSDTQYF

v_gene: TRBV4-1
d_gene: TRBD2
abundance: .
len: 19
j_gene: TRBJ2-3
CDR3nt: TGCGCCAGCAGCCTACAGACTAGCGGGAGATTGACTAGCACAGATACGCAGTATTTT
CDR3aa: CASSLQTSGRLTSTDTQYF

v_gene: TRBV27
d_gene: .
abundance: .
len: 15
j_gene: TRBJ2-5
CDR3nt: TGTGCCAGCAGTTTATCAGTAGCGGACCAAGAGACCCAGTACTTC
CDR3aa: CASSLSVADQETQYF

v_gene: TRBV15
d_gene: .
abundance: .
len: 15
j_gene: TRBJ2-5
CDR3nt: TGTGCCACCAGCAGAGATAGCCTAGGCAGGGAGACCCAGTACTTC
CDR3aa: CATSRDSLGRETQYF

v_gene: TRBV6-1
d_gene: .
abundance: .
len: 16
j_gene: TRBJ1-5
CDR3nt: TGTGCCAGCAGTGGGGGGTCGGGCAGCTTCAATCAGCCCCAGCATTTT
CDR3aa: CASSGGSGSFNQPQHF

v_gene: TRBV10-3
d_gene: .
abundance: .
len: 15
j_gene: TRBJ2-7
CDR3nt: TGTGCCATCAGTGGCGCGACAGACTCGACATACGAGCAGTACTTC
CDR3aa: CAISGATDSTYEQYF

v_gene: TRBV27
d_gene: TRBD1
abundance: .
len: 13
j_gene: TRBJ2-7
CDR3nt: TGTGCCAGCAGCTTTGGGACAGCCTACGAGCAGTACTTC
CDR3aa: CASSFGTAYEQYF

v_gene: TRBV7-9
d_gene: .
abundance: .
len: 16
j_gene: TRBJ2-7
CDR3nt: TGTGCCAGCAGCTTAGGTGGGTTGGGTTCCAACTACGAGCAGTACTTC
CDR3aa: CASSLGGLGSNYEQYF

v_gene: TRBV9
d_gene: TRBD2
abundance: once
len: 14
j_gene: TRBJ2-5
CDR3nt: TGTGCCAGCAGCAATCTAGCGGGAGGTGAGACCCAGTACTTC
CDR3aa: CASSNLAGGETQYF